This T cell receptor (beta chain) was profiled in a study of shared T cell receptors in the human thymus. Deletions cut 8 bases from V and 3 bases from J, with 11 bases between. Germline values: CDR1 MRHNA, CDR2 SNTAGT. The CDR3 runs 12 residues. Sequencing used immunoSEQ multiplex PCR; TCRdb keeps in-frame clones, though not all of them. The sample has approximately 580,000 clones; about four fifths are singletons. These records were also assigned to another study, of human thymus T cells. From that paper: Samples came from healthy Finnish infants during open corrective cardiac surgery. Resections from corrective heart surgery provided thymus tissue. Thymic and blood repertoires showed apparently biased V and J gene usage. Thymic TCR repertoires of unrelated people reportedly overlapped highly.

The chain has TRBV6-4 and TRBJ2-7, with D possibly TRBD1 on 5 matching bases. The sample comprised thymocytes. This receptor was taken from a boy younger than two with a congenital heart defect. In DNA, the CDR3 is TGTGCCAGCCCCGAAAGGGGCTACGAGCAGTACTTC. Encoded protein: CASPERGYEQYF.